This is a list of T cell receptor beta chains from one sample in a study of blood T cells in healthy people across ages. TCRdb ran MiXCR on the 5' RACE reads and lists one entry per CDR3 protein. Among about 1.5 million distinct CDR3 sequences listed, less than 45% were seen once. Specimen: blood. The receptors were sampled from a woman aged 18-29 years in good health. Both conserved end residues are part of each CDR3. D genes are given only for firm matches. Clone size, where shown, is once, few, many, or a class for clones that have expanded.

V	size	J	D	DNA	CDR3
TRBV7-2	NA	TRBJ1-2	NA	TGTGCCAGCAGCTTAGTAACATCAGGGTGGGGGGGTGGCTACACCTTC	CASSLVTSGWGGGYTF
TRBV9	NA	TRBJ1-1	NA	TGTGCCAGCAGCAAAGAGGGTCCGGGCAAAGCTTTCTTT	CASSKEGPGKAFF
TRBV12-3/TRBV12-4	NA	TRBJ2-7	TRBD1	TGTGCCAGCAGTCGGGACAGGGGCATCTACGAGCAGTACTTC	CASSRDRGIYEQYF
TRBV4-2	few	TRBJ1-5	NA	TGTGCCAGCAGCCAGTTTACCTATAGCAATCAGCCCCAGCATTTT	CASSQFTYSNQPQHF
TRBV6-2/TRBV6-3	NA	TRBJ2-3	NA	TGTGCCAGCAGTTACGACAGGAAAAGCACAGATACGCAGTATTTT	CASSYDRKSTDTQYF
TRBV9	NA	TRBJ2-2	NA	TGTGCCAGCAGCTCAGAACTGGGCGCCGGGGAGCTGTTTTTT	CASSSELGAGELFF
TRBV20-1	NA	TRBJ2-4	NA	TGCAGTGCCAATAGGCCCGATGGGCAGGGCCCAAACATTCAGTACTTC	CSANRPDGQGPNIQYF
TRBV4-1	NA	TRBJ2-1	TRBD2	TGCGCCAGCAGCCAAGATCCTCGCGGGAGGGCCAATGAGCAGTTCTTC	CASSQDPRGRANEQFF
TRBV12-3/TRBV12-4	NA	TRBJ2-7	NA	TGTGCCAGCAGGAGACAGGCCTACGAGCAGTACTTC	CASRRQAYEQYF
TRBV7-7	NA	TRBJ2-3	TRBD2	TGTGCTAGCAGCTTAGCTAGCGGGAGGGCGGGTACGCAGTATTTT	CASSLASGRAGTQYF
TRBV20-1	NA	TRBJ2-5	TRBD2	TGCAGTGCTAAAGTGACTAGCGGACAAGAGACCCAGTACTTC	CSAKVTSGQETQYF
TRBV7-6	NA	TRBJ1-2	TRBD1	TGTGCCAGCAGCTTAGCCTTACAGGGGGGAATCTATGGCTACACCTTC	CASSLALQGGIYGYTF
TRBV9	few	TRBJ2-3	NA	TGTGCCAGCAGCGTAGCGGGCAGGGTTACAGATACGCAGTATTTT	CASSVAGRVTDTQYF
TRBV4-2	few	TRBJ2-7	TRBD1	TGTGCCAGCAGCCAGGTCTTCGGGACAGGGGACTACGAGCAGTACTTC	CASSQVFGTGDYEQYF
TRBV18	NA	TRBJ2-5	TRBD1	TGTGCCAGCTCACCCGGACAGGGTACGGCTGGAGAGACCCAGTACTTC	CASSPGQGTAGETQYF
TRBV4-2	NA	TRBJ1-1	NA	TGTGCCAGCAGCCCCGTTACAGGGTTGGGTTACACTGAAGCTTTCTTT	CASSPVTGLGYTEAFF
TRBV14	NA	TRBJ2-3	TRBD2	TGTGCCAGCAGCCGGGCTAGCGGAGGAGTAGATACGCAGTATTTT	CASSRASGGVDTQYF
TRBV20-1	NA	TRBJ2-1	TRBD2	TGCAGTGCCCCTAGCGGATGGTTCTACAATGAGCAGTTCTTC	CSAPSGWFYNEQFF
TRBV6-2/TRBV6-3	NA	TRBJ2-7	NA	TGTGCCAGCAGTTACCTCTTCGATCTGATAGCGGGGACAGGGCCATACGAGCAGTACTTC	CASSYLFDLIAGTGPYEQYF
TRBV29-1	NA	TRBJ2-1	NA	TGCAGCGTTGAAGAGGGGCCGGGCAATGAGCAGTTCTTC	CSVEEGPGNEQFF
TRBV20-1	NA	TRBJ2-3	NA	TGCAGTGCTAGAGATGGGGTCACTAGCACAGATACGCAGTATTTT	CSARDGVTSTDTQYF
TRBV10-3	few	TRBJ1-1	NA	TGTGCCACACTCCAGGGAACGCTCACTGAAGCTTTCTTT	CATLQGTLTEAFF
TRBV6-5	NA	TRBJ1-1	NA	TGTGCCAGCAGTTACATGGCTGAGAGTCGCCTCTACACTGAAGCTTTCTTT	CASSYMAESRLYTEAFF
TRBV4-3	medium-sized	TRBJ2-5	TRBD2	TGCGCCAGCAGCCACCCGACTAGCGGGAGTCGATTCTATGAGCAGTACTTC	CASSHPTSGSRFYEQYF
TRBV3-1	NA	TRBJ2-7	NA	TGTGCCAGCAGAGACAGCGGCAGCCAAAGCTACGAGCAGTACTTC	CASRDSGSQSYEQYF
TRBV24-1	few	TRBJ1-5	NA	TGTGCCAATCGGGGGAATCAGCCCCAGCATTTT	CANRGNQPQHF
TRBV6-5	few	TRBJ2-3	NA	TGTGCCACCGCCCTAGCGAGCACAGATACGCAGTATTTT	CATALASTDTQYF
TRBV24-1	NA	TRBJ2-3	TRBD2	TGTGCCACCAGTGATTCATCTAGCGGGGGAGCCAGGGTAGATACGCAGTATTTT	CATSDSSSGGARVDTQYF
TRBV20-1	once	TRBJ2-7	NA	TGCAGTGCTAGAGATCAAGTGTACGAGCAGTACTTC	CSARDQVYEQYF
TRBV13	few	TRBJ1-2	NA	TGTGCCAGCAGCACCCTTCAGACGGTGCCCTGGGGCTACACCTTC	CASSTLQTVPWGYTF
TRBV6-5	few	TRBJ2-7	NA	TGTGCCAGCAGTTACAACTTTCGACAGAATTCCGACGAGCAGTACTTC	CASSYNFRQNSDEQYF
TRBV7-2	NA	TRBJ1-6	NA	TGTGCCAGCAACAGGGACGGGCTAAGCTCACCCCTCCACTTT	CASNRDGLSSPLHF
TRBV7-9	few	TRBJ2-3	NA	TGTGCCAGCAGCTTAGTGCCAGCCCGCACAGATACGCAGTATTTT	CASSLVPARTDTQYF
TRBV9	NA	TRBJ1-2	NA	TGTGCCAGCAGCCCGAGGACGGATCCTAACTATGGCTACACCTTC	CASSPRTDPNYGYTF
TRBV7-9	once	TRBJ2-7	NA	TGTGCCAGCAGCTGGTTCTCCAATGAGCAGTACTTC	CASSWFSNEQYF
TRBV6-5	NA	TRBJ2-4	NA	TGTGCCAGCAGTTACCTGTCCAGCGGAGGCCCCAAAAACATTCAGTACTTC	CASSYLSSGGPKNIQYF
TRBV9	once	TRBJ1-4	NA	TGTGCCAGCAGCGTAGAGGCAGGGGTCGGCGAAAAACTGTTTTTT	CASSVEAGVGEKLFF
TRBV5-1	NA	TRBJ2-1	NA	TGCGCCAGCAGCTCGTGGCGGGGTCCCTACAATGAGCAGTTCTTC	CASSSWRGPYNEQFF
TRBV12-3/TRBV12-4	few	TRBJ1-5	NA	TGTGCCAGCAGTTTAGTCCCCCCGCAGGGCGGCCAGCCCCAGCATTTT	CASSLVPPQGGQPQHF
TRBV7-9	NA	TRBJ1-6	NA	TGTGCCAGCAGCTCCGATGACACCTTACAGGGCACCGATAATTCACCCCTCCACTTT	CASSSDDTLQGTDNSPLHF
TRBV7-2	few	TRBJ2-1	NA	TGTGCCAGCAGCCCAGGGGCGGGCCAATACAATGAGCAGTTCTTC	CASSPGAGQYNEQFF
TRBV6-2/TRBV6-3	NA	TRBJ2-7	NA	TGTGCCAGCAGTTACGCATTAACCTCCTACAATGAGCAGTACTTC	CASSYALTSYNEQYF
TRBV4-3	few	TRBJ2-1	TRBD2	TGCGCCAGCAGCTCTAGGCTAGCGGAGTACAATGAGCAGTTCTTC	CASSSRLAEYNEQFF
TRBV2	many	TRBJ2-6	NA	TGTGCCAGCAGTGCCGGGGGTAGGGGGGCCTCTGGGGCCAACGTCCTGACTTTC	CASSAGGRGASGANVLTF
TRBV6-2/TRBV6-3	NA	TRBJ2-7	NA	TGTGCCAGCAGTTACTCGAGAGCGCGGGGAAACTACGAGCAGTACTTC	CASSYSRARGNYEQYF